This T cell receptor beta chain was sequenced in a study of control samples from healthy donors and cancer patients. Sequencing was performed with immunoSEQ multiplex PCR; in TCRdb, only in-frame clones are kept and a portion is missing. The sample holds about 110,000 clones, over 75% seen once. V lost 1 base and J lost 5, with 10 bases in between. The CDR3 runs to 14 residues. Germline lookup yields CDR1 SGHAT and CDR2 FQNNGV. V is TRBV11-2 and J is TRBJ2-3; possibly TRBD2 for D (6 bases). Sequenced input: blood. The origin of this receptor is a human donor in good health. The donor label of this sample is uncertain. The DNA for the CDR3 is TGTGCCAGCAGCTTAGTGGGAGGACTAGATACGCAGTATTTT. This translates into CASSLVGGLDTQYF.